The 11 T cell receptor beta chains below come from one sample, sequenced in a study of human T cells and chemical hapten exposure. Described time point: patch test 1, 2 weeks after DPC sensitization. Indicated treatment: therapeutic diphenylcyclopropenone sensitization with weekly scalp DPC. TCRdb itself ran the RACE reads through MiXCR, one entry per CDR3 protein. Of around 120,000 distinct CDR3 sequences listed, roughly 13% are singletons. Specimen: whole blood, collected in connection with sensitization to the hapten diphenylcyclopropenone (DPC). These receptors were collected from a man aged 18 to 35 with alopecia areata. Some clones in this sample may be carry-over from other donors' samples.

The genes are TRBV4-3 and TRBJ2-1; TRBD2 aligns across 7 bases. The CDR3 has 14 amino acids. The V gene's germline CDR1 is LGHNA and CDR2 YSLEER. The J segment lost 12 bases and the V segment lost 4 bases, leaving 12 bases of the junction unmatched. This CDR3 is CASSPLGQRGAQFF. Written as DNA, the CDR3 is TGCGCCAGCAGCCCCCTAGGCCAGCGGGGCGCGCAGTTCTTC.

This sequence joins TRBV20-1 and TRBJ2-7, with D perhaps TRBD1 or TRBD2 (5 bases each). The CDR3 consists of 14 residues. The V and J ends lost 6 bases and 2 bases respectively, with 17 bases between them. Germline lookup yields CDR1 DFQATT and CDR2 SNEGSKA (reference sequence). CDR3 sequence (DNA): TGCAGTGCCGGGACGGGCTCCTTTGCCTACGAGCAGTACTTC. Residues: CSAGTGSFAYEQYF.

This clonotype was detected many times. The rearrangement joins TRBV11-1 to TRBJ1-2; D is possibly TRBD1 (5 bases). Trimming left V 5 bases short and J 2 bases short, with 12 bases between. This CDR3 is built from 14 residues. Per germline, CDR1 SGHAT and CDR2 FQDESV (reference sequence). The CDR3 loop reads CASSKDITNYGYTF. The CDR3 nucleotides are TGTGCCAGCAGCAAGGACATAACGAACTATGGCTACACCTTC.

This clonotype was detected only a few times. The chain combines TRBV20-1 with TRBJ1-1; D gene uncertain. This CDR3 has 13 amino acids. V was pared by 0 bases and J by 5 bases, with 10 bases between. Germline loops: CDR1 DFQATT, CDR2 SNEGSKA (reference sequence). The CDR3 spells CSARDSRGTEAFF. Here the CDR3 DNA reads TGCAGTGCTAGAGACAGCCGAGGGACTGAAGCTTTCTTT.

This clonotype has just a few counts. This chain connects TRBV5-1 to TRBJ2-5, with a weak D call TRBD1 (5 bases). Germline CDR1 SGHRS, CDR2 YFSETQ. V was trimmed by 0 bases and J by 3 bases, leaving 12 bases between them. This CDR3 has 15 amino acids. In DNA, the CDR3 is TGCGCCAGCAGCTTGGCCACGACAGTAGAAGAGACCCAGTACTTC. It yields the protein CASSLATTVEETQYF.

The CDR3 reads CSARDWRDQQGQQFF. The DNA for the CDR3 is TGCAGTGCTAGAGATTGGAGGGATCAACAGGGCCAGCAGTTCTTC. The chain links TRBV20-1 to TRBJ2-1; D is possibly TRBD1 or TRBD2 (6 bases each). CDR3 length equals 15 residues. The V end lost 0 bases, the J end lost 11 bases, and 20 bases lay between the germline ends. CDR1 DFQATT and CDR2 SNEGSKA come from the germline V gene (reference sequence).

As concerns this clonotype: One end of the junction varies from germline; a read error may be responsible. The chain employs TRBV7-8 and TRBJ1-6; the D gene is possibly TRBD1 (5 bases). CDR1 and CDR2 from the germline V gene are SGHVS and FQNEAQ. This CDR3 is built from 16 residues. The CDR3 region has the DNA TGTGCCAACAGCTTAGCGAGGGGAACTTATAATTCACCCCTCCACTTT. It is translated as CANSLARGTYNSPLHF.

This clonotype was seen at least ten times. J is TRBJ1-1 and V is TRBV9; a possible D gene is TRBD1 (5 bases). Per the germline V gene, CDR1 is SGDLS and CDR2 is YYNGEE. With 2 bases removed from V and 1 base from J, the gap between germline ends came to 9 bases. This CDR3 has 14 residues. The CDR3 loop is CASSVRGENTEAFF. The CDR3 DNA reads TGTGCCAGCAGCGTGCGGGGGGAGAACACTGAAGCTTTCTTT.

This clonotype was seen at least ten times. Written as DNA, the CDR3 is TGCGCCAGCAGCCCCCTGGGCAGCAGTGAAGCTTTCTTT. As protein: CASSPLGSSEAFF. V gene TRBV4-3 combines with J gene TRBJ1-1; D is unclear. Germline values: CDR1 LGHNA, CDR2 YSLEER. There are 13 residues in the CDR3. Trimming cost V 4 bases and J 7 bases, with 13 bases left between them.

V usage is TRBV6-1 and J usage is TRBJ2-3; possible D gene TRBD2, 5 bases. The CDR3 runs 15 residues. Trimming cost V 4 bases and J 0 bases, with 11 bases left between them. Germline V gives CDR1 MNHNS, CDR2 SASEGT. CDR3 nucleotides: TGTGCCAGCAGTGCTTGGTCGGGGAGCACAGATACGCAGTATTTT. As protein: CASSAWSGSTDTQYF.

In DNA, the CDR3 is TGCGCCAGCAGCGGTGGTAGGGACAGGGGGCAGGGCTACCACAACTATGGCTACACCTTC. It specifies CASSGGRDRGQGYHNYGYTF. The V gene is TRBV4-1, the J gene TRBJ1-2, with 12 bases aligning to TRBD1. V shed 5 bases and J 2 bases; nucleotides not matched to a gene: 18. Germline loops: CDR1 MGHRA, CDR2 YSYEKL. This CDR3 is 20 amino acids long.